The entry below describes one TCR beta chain. Its antigen is unknown. The sample belongs to a study of tumor-infiltrating lymphocytes in glioblastoma multiforme. Regarding the study as a whole: Just one glioblastoma patient contributed to the TCR-mutation comparison.

Three nested ARM-PCR rounds with V-beta and C-beta primers built TCRB libraries. Input was roughly 0.46 ug total RNA, reverse-transcribed with a C-beta primer. These TCRB libraries lack any described unique molecular identifiers. TCRdb re-analysed the multiplex PCR reads in MiXCR, keeping a single row per CDR3 protein. The sample holds approximately 16,000 distinct CDR3 sequences, about 69% seen once. V lost 1 base and J lost 7, with 20 bases in between. CDR1 and CDR2 from the germline V gene are SGHNT and YENEEA. This CDR3 has 17 amino acids. The genes are TRBV11-3 and TRBJ2-1; maybe TRBD1 (6 bases). This TCR was sampled from a male donor with glioblastoma. The sample taken for sequencing was brain tumor tissue. CDR3 loop: CASSLGAGTWGTNEQFF. CDR3 in DNA: TGTGCCAGCAGCTTAGGGGCCGGGACATGGGGCACAAATGAGCAGTTCTTC.